This is a list of T cell receptor beta chains from one sample in a study of blood T cell repertoires in COVID-19. The table came from immunoSEQ multiplex PCR; TCRdb's copy has only in-frame clones and leaves some out. This table has around 130,000 clones, around 82% appearing once. Sample: peripheral blood. All receptors come from a human donor in a cohort sampled during active COVID-19. Each CDR3 is given with its conserved first and last residue. The D gene is left open where the match is weak. Not all rows give a size; the values are once, few, many and, for expanded clones, a class.

TGTGCCAGCAGCCGCCTTCGGGTTTCTGGAAACACCATATATTTT	CASSRLRVSGNTIYF	15	NA	NA	TRBV6-5	TRBJ1-3
TGTGCCAGCAGCGTCCAGGACGGGGTTAACACTGAAGCTTTCTTT	CASSVQDGVNTEAFF	15	NA	NA	TRBV9	TRBJ1-1
TGCGCCAGCAGCTTCGGGGGTAACTCTGGAAACACCATATATTTT	CASSFGGNSGNTIYF	15	NA	NA	TRBV5-1	TRBJ1-3
TGTGCCATCAGTGAGTCGGGCAGGGGGATAGATTCACCCCTCCACTTT	CAISESGRGIDSPLHF	16	TRBD1	once	TRBV10-3	TRBJ1-6
TGTGCCAGCAGTTTATATGGGCTACCGGGACAGGCTGTCCACGAGCAGTACTTC	CASSLYGLPGQAVHEQYF	18	TRBD1	NA	TRBV28	TRBJ2-7
TGCAGTGCCAAGGGGGCCTACGAGCAGTACTTC	CSAKGAYEQYF	11	NA	NA	TRBV20-1	TRBJ2-7
TGTGCCAGAAGCTTGAGTGGGGACTCCCGGGAGCAGTACTTC	CARSLSGDSREQYF	14	NA	NA	TRBV5-3	TRBJ2-7
TGTGCCAGCAGCCCAAGACAGAACACTGAAGCTTTCTTT	CASSPRQNTEAFF	13	NA	once	TRBV5-4	TRBJ1-1
TGTGCCAGCAGCTCTGGACAGAATAGCAATCAGCCCCAGCATTTT	CASSSGQNSNQPQHF	15	NA	NA	TRBV11-2	TRBJ1-5
TGTGCCAGCAGCTCAGATCCCTTCTTTGGACACCTCTTT	CASSSDPFFGHLF	13	NA	NA	TRBV11-2	TRBJ1-1
TGTGCCAGCAGCTTAGAGGTTTCAGGGTTTGCTTTCTTT	CASSLEVSGFAFF	13	NA	NA	TRBV7-2	TRBJ1-1
TGCGCCAGCAGCTGGGGTGGGACACTGAACACTGAAGCTTTCTTT	CASSWGGTLNTEAFF	15	NA	NA	TRBV5-1	TRBJ1-1
TGTGCCAGCAGCCCACCAGGCAGCTCTGGAAACACCATATATTTT	CASSPPGSSGNTIYF	15	NA	few	TRBV7-2	TRBJ1-3
TGTGCCAGCTGGACAGGCTCCTACGAGCAGTACTTC	CASWTGSYEQYF	12	TRBD1	NA	TRBV2	TRBJ2-7
TGTGCCAGCAGCCCAGTAGGGACTAGCGGGGGGGAGACCCAGTACTTC	CASSPVGTSGGETQYF	16	TRBD2	NA	TRBV7-2	TRBJ2-5
TGTGCCAGCAGCCAGAGCGGGACCTATGGCTACACCTTC	CASSQSGTYGYTF	13	NA	NA	TRBV12-3/TRBV12-4	TRBJ1-2
TGTGCCAGCAGCCAAGCCCTGGGAGGGAATGGCTACACCTTC	CASSQALGGNGYTF	14	NA	NA	TRBV3-1/TRBV3-2	TRBJ1-2
TGTGCCAGCAGCTTCCCAGGGAATTCACCCCTCCACTTT	CASSFPGNSPLHF	13	NA	few	TRBV11-2	TRBJ1-6
TGTGCCAGCAGCTTAGGACAGGAGAACACTGAAGCTTTCTTT	CASSLGQENTEAFF	14	NA	NA	TRBV7-9	TRBJ1-1
TGTGCCAGCAGCTTAGGAAGGGACAGGATTACGAACACTGAAGCTTTCTTT	CASSLGRDRITNTEAFF	17	TRBD1	NA	TRBV7-9	TRBJ1-1
TGCGCCAGCAGTGAAAAAACAGGCAAGAGCCATGAAGCTTTCTTT	CASSEKTGKSHEAFF	15	NA	NA	TRBV10-1	TRBJ1-1
TGTGCCAGCAGCCTTACTAGCGGAAACCTCGAGACCCAGTACTTC	CASSLTSGNLETQYF	15	TRBD2	NA	TRBV7-3	TRBJ2-5
TGTGCCAGCAGAACGGGACAGGTAAACACTGAAGCTTTCTTT	CASRTGQVNTEAFF	14	TRBD1	NA	TRBV6-5	TRBJ1-1
TGTGCCATCAAGACCGACAGGGGGGGTAACAATGAGCAGTTCTTC	CAIKTDRGGNNEQFF	15	TRBD1	NA	TRBV10-3	TRBJ2-1
TGCGCCAGCAGCCAAGGCCGGGGGGGGAACCGAAACACTGAAGCTTTCTTT	CASSQGRGGNRNTEAFF	17	NA	few	TRBV4-1	TRBJ1-1
TGTGCCAGCAGTTATTGGGGGGGAATCCAAGAGACCCAGTACTTC	CASSYWGGIQETQYF	15	TRBD2	NA	TRBV6-2/TRBV6-3	TRBJ2-5
TGTGCTAGCAGCTTGGGGGGAACCAACACAGATACGCAGTATTTT	CASSLGGTNTDTQYF	15	NA	once	TRBV7-7	TRBJ2-3
TGTGCCAGCAGTTTAAGGGGGGGGAACTATGGCTACACCTTC	CASSLRGGNYGYTF	14	NA	NA	TRBV27	TRBJ1-2
TGCGCCAGCAGCCAAGACCACAGGGCTAGCGGCTACACCTTC	CASSQDHRASGYTF	14	NA	NA	TRBV4-1	TRBJ1-2
TGTGCCTGGAAGGACAGGTCCCAAGAGACCCAGTACTTC	CAWKDRSQETQYF	13	TRBD1	NA	TRBV30	TRBJ2-5
TGCGCCAGCAGCTTGGCCTCCCCCAATGAGCAGTTCTTC	CASSLASPNEQFF	13	NA	once	TRBV5-1	TRBJ2-1
TGCGCCAGCAGCCATGGACAGGGCAATCAGCCCCAGCATTTT	CASSHGQGNQPQHF	14	TRBD1	NA	TRBV4-1	TRBJ1-5
TGTGCCAGCGCTTCCGGGACAGTCGGCCGGGGCTACACCTTC	CASASGTVGRGYTF	14	TRBD1	NA	TRBV6-5	TRBJ1-2
TGTGCCAGCAGTACCAACAGGCTGCAAGTGGCTTTT	CASSTNRLQVAF	12	NA	NA	TRBV12-3/TRBV12-4	TRBJ1-5
TGTGCCAGTAGTACGACGGGATCGAACACCGGGGAGCTGTTTTTT	CASSTTGSNTGELFF	15	NA	NA	TRBV19	TRBJ2-2
TGTGCCAGTAGTATCAACAGGGAGAAGCAGTACTTC	CASSINREKQYF	12	NA	NA	TRBV19	TRBJ2-7